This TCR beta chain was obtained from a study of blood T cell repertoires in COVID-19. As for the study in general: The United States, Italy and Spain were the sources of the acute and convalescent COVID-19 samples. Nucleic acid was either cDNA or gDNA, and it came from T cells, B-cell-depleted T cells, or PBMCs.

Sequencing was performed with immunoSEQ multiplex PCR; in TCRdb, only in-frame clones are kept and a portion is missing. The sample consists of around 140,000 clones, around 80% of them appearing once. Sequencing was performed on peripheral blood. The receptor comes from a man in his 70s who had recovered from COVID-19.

The CDR3 bases are TGTGCCAGCAGCTCCGGGACAGGGGCGGACGAGCAGTACTTC. Translating gives CASSSGTGADEQYF. The rearrangement links TRBV7-3 to TRBJ2-7, with TRBD1 identical over 10 bases. The germline CDR1 and CDR2 sequences are SGHTA and FQGTGA. The length of the CDR3 is 14 residues. Unmatched junction bases numbered 5, after V lost 4 bases and J lost 5 bases.